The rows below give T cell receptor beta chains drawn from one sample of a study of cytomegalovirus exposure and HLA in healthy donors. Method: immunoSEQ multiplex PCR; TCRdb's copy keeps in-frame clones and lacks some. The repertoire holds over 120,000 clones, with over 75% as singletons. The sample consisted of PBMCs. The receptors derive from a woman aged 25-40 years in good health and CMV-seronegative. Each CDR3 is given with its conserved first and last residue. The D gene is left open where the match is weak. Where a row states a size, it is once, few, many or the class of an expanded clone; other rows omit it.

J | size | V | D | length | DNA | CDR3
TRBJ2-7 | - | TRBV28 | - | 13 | TGTGCCAGCAGTCGCGGTCAGATCTACGAGCAGTACTTC | CASSRGQIYEQYF
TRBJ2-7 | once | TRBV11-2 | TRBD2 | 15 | TGTGCCAGCAGCTCCCGGACTAGCGGGCCCGACGAGCAGTACTTC | CASSSRTSGPDEQYF
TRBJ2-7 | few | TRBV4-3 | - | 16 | TGCGCCAGCAGCCAGGACGCCCCAGGGGTATCCTACGAGCAGTACTTC | CASSQDAPGVSYEQYF
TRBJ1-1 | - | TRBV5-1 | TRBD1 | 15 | TGCGCCAGCAGCTTTATCGCCGGGACAGGTCTTGAAGCTTTCTTT | CASSFIAGTGLEAFF
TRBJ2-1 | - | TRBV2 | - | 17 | TGTGCCAGCAGTGAACCCGACACCCGTTTTTTGGACAATGAGCAGTTCTTC | CASSEPDTRFLDNEQFF
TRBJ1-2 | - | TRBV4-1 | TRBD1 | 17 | TGCGCCAGCAGCCTAAGACGGGACAGGGCTTTGGACTATGGCTACACCTTC | CASSLRRDRALDYGYTF
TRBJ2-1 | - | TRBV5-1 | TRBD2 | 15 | TGCGCCAGCAGCCCGTTGGCGGGAGATCACAATGAGCAGTTCTTC | CASSPLAGDHNEQFF
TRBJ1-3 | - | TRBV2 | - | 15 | TGTGCCAGCAGTCAGGACAGTCTCTCTGGAAACACCATATATTTT | CASSQDSLSGNTIYF
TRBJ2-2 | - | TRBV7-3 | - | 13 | TGTGCCAGCAGCCTAATAAACACCGGGGAGCTGTTTTTT | CASSLINTGELFF
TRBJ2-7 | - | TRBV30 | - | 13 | TGTGCCTGGAGTGTACTACTAGCTGGCGAGCAGTACTTC | CAWSVLLAGEQYF
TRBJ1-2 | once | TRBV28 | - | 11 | TGTGCCAGCTCAGGGGTCTATGGCTACACCTTC | CASSGVYGYTF
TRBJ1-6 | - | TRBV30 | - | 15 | TGTGCCTGGAGTGTCGAGGGCTGGGCGGGATCACCCCTCCACTTT | CAWSVEGWAGSPLHF